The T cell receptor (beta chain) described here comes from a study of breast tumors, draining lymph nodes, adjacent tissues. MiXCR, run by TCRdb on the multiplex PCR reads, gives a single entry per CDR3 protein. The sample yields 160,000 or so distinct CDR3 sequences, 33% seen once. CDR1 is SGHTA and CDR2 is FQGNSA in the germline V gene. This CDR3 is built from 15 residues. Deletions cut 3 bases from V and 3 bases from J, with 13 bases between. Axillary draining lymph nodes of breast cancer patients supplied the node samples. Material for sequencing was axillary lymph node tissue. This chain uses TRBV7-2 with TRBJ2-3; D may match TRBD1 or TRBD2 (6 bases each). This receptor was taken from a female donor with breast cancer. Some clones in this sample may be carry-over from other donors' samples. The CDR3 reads CASSFGGHLTDTQYF. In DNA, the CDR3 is TGTGCCAGCAGCTTTGGGGGGCATTTAACAGATACGCAGTATTTT.